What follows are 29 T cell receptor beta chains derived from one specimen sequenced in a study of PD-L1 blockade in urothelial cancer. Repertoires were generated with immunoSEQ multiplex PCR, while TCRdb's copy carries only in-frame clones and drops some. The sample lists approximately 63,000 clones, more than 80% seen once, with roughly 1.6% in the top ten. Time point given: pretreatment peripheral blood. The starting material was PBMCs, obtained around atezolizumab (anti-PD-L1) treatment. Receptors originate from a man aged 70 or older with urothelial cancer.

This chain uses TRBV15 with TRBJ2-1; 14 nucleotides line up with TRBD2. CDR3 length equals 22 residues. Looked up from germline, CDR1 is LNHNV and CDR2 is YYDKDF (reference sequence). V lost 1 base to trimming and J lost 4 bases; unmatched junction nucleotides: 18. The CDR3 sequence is CATSRVGGLGTSGSRGYNEQFF. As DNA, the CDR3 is TGTGCCACCAGCAGAGTAGGGGGTTTAGGGACTAGCGGGAGCCGGGGATACAATGAGCAGTTCTTC.

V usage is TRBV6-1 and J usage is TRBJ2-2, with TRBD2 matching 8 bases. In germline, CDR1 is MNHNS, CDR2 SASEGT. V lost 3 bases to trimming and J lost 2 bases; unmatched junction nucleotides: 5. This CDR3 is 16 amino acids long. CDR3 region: CASSDRGLGNTGELFF. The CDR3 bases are TGTGCCAGCAGTGATCGGGGACTAGGAAACACCGGGGAGCTGTTTTTT.

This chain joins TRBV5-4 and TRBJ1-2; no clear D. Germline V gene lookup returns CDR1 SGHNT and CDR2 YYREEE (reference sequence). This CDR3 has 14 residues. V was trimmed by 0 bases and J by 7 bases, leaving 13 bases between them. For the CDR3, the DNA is TGTGCCAGCAGCTTGGCCGGGGAGCTAGGTGGCTACACCTTC. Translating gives CASSLAGELGGYTF.

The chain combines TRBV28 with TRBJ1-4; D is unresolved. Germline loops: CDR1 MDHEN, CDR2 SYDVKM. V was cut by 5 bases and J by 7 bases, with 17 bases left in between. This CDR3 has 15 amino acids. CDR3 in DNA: TGTGCCAGCAGTCCACCGGGTGAGGGTGGTGAAAAACTGTTTTTT. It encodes CASSPPGEGGEKLFF.

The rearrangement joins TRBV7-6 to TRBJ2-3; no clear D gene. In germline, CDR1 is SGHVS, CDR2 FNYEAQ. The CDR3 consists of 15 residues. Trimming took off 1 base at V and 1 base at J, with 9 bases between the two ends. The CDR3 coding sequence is TGTGCCAGCAGCTTAGGACCCCGGGGCACAGATACGCAGTATTTT. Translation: CASSLGPRGTDTQYF.

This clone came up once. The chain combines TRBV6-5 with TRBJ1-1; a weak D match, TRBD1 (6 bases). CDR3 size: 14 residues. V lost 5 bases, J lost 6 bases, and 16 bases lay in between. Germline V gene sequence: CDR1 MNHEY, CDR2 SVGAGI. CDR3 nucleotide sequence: TGTGCCAGCAGTCCCGACCCCCAGGGGTCTGAAGCTTTCTTT. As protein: CASSPDPQGSEAFF.

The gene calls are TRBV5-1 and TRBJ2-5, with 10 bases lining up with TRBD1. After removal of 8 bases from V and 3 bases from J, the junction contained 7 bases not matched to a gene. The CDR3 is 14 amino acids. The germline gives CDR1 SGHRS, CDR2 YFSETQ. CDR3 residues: CASTLGQGKETQYF. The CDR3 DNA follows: TGCGCCAGTACACTGGGACAGGGGAAAGAGACCCAGTACTTC.

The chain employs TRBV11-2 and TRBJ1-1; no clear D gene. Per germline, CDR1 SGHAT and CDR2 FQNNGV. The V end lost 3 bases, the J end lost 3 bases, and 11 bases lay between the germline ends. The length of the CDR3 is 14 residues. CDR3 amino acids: CASSFSSGDTEAFF. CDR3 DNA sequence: TGTGCCAGCAGCTTTAGTTCGGGAGACACTGAAGCTTTCTTT.

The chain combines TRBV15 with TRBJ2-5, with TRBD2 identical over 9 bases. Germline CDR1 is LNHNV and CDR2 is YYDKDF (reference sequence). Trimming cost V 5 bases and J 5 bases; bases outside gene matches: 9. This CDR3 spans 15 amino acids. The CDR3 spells CATSFSGSSGETQYF. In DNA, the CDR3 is TGTGCCACCAGCTTTAGCGGGAGCTCCGGGGAGACCCAGTACTTC.

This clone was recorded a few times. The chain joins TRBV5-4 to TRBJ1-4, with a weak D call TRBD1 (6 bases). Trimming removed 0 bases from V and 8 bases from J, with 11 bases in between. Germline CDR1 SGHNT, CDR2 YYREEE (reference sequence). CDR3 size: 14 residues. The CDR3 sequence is CASSLGGHNEKLFF. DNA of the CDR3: TGTGCCAGCAGCTTGGGGGGACATAACGAAAAACTGTTTTTT.

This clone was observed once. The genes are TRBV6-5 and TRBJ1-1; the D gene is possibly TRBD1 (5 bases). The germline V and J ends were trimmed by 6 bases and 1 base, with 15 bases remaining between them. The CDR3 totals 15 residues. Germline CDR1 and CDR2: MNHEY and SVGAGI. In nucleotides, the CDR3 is TGTGCCAGCAGCCTATCAGGGACTGGGAACACTGAAGCTTTCTTT. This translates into CASSLSGTGNTEAFF.

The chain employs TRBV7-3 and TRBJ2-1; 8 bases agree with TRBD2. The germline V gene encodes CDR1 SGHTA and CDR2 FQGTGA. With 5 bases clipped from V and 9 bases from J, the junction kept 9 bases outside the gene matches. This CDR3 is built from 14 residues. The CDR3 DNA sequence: TGTGCCAGCAGCCTAGCGGGTAATATGGTTGAGCAGTTCTTC. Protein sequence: CASSLAGNMVEQFF.

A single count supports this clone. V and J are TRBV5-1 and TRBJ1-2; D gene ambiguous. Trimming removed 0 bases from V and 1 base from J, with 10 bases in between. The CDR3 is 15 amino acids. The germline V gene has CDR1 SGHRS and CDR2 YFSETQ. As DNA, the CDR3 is TGCGCCAGCAGCTTGGGCGGCTCCTATAACTATGGCTACACCTTC. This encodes CASSLGGSYNYGYTF. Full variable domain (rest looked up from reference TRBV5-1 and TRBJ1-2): KAGVTQTPRYLIKTRGQQVTLSCSPISGHRSVSWYQQTPGQGLQFLFEYFSETQRNKGNFPGRFSGRQFSNSRSEMNVSTLELGDSALYLCASSLGGSYNYGYTFGSGTRLTVV.

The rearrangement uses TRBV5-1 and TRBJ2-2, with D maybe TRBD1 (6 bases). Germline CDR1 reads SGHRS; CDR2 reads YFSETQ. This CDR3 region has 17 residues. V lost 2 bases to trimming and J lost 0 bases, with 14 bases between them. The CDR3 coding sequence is TGCGCCAGCAGCTTTTTCTGGGACACCACGAACACCGGGGAGCTGTTTTTT. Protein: CASSFFWDTTNTGELFF.

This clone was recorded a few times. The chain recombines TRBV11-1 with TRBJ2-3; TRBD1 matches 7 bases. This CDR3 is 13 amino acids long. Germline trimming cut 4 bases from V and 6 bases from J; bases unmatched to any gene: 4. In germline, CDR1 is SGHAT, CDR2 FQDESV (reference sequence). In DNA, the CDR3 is TGTGCCAGCAGCTATGACAGGGACGATACGCAGTATTTT. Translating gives CASSYDRDDTQYF. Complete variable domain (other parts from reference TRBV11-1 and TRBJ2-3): EAEVAQSPRYKITEKSQAVAFWCDPISGHATLYWYRQILGQGPELLVQFQDESVVDDSQLPKDRFSAERLKGVDSTLKIQPAELGDSAMYLCASSYDRDDTQYFGPGTRLTVL.

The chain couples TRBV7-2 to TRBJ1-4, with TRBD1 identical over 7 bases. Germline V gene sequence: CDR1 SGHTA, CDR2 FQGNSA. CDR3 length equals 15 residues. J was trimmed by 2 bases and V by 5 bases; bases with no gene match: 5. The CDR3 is CASSGATGTNEKLFF. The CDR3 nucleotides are TGTGCCAGCAGCGGAGCGACAGGGACTAATGAAAAACTGTTTTTT.

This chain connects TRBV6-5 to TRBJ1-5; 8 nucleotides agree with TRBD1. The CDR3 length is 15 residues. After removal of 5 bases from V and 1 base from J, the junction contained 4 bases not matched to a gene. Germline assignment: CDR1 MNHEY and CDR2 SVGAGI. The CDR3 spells CASSRTGWSNQPQHF. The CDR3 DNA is TGTGCCAGCAGTCGGACAGGGTGGAGCAATCAGCCCCAGCATTTT.

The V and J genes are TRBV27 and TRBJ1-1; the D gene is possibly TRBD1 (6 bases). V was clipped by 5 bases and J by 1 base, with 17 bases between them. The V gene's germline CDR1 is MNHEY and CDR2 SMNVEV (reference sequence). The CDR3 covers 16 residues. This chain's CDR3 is CASSLSRGLENTEAFF. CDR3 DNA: TGTGCCAGCAGTCTCTCTAGGGGGTTAGAGAACACTGAAGCTTTCTTT.

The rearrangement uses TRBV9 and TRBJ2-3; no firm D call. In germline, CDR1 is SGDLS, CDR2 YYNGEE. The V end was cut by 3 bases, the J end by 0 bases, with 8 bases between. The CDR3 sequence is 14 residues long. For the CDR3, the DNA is TGTGCCAGCAGCGACCGAGTCAGCACAGATACGCAGTATTTT. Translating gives CASSDRVSTDTQYF.

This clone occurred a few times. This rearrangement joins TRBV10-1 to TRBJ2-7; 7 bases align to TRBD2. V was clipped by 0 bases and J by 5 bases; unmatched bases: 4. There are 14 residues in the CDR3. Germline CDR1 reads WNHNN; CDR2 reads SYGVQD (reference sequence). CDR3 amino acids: CASSESGLADEQYF. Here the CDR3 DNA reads TGCGCCAGCAGTGAGTCGGGGCTAGCGGACGAGCAGTACTTC.

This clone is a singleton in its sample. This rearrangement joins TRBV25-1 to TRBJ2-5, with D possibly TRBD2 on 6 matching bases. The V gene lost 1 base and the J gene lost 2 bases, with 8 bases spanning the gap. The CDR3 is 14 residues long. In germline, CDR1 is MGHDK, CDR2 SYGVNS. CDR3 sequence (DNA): TGTGCCAGCAGTGAATTTGGAGGGCAAGAGACCCAGTACTTC. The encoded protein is CASSEFGGQETQYF.

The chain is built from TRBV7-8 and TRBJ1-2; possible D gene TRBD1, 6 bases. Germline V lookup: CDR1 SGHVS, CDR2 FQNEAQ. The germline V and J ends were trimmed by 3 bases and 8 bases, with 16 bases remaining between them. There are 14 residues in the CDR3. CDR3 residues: CASSLTGGLGGYTF. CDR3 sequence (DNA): TGTGCCAGCAGCTTGACAGGAGGATTGGGGGGCTACACCTTC.

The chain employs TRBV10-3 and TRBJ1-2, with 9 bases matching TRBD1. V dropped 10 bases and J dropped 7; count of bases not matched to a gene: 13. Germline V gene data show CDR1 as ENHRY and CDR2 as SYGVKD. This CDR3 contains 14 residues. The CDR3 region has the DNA TGTGCCACCGAACCTACAGGGGGCGGTCGTGGCTACACCTTC. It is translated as CATEPTGGGRGYTF.

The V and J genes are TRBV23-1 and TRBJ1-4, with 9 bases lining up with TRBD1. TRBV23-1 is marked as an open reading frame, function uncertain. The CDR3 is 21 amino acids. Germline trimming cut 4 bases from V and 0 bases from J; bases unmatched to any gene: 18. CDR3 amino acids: CASSPLPPGTGKTSTNEKLFF. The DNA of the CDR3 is TGCGCCAGCAGTCCTTTACCCCCCGGGACAGGGAAAACGTCAACTAATGAAAAACTGTTTTTT.

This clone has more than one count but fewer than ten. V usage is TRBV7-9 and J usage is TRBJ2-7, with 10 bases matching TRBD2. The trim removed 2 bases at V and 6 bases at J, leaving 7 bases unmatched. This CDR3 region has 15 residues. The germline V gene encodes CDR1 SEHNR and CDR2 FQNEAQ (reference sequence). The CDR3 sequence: CASSLSASGSVEQYF. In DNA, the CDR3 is TGTGCCAGCAGCTTATCGGCTAGCGGGAGCGTCGAGCAGTACTTC.

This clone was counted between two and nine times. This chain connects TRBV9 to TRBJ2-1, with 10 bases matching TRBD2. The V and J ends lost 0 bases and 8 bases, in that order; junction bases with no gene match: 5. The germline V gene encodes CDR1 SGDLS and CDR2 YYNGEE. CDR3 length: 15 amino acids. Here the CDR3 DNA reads TGTGCCAGCAGCGTAGAAGCTAGCGGGAGCGATGAGCAGTTCTTC. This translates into CASSVEASGSDEQFF.

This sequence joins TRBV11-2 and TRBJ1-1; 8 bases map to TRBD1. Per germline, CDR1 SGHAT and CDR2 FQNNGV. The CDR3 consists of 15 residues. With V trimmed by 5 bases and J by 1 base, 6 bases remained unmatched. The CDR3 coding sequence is TGTGCCAGCAGCCAAGTCGGACAGGGGAACACTGAAGCTTTCTTT. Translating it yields CASSQVGQGNTEAFF.

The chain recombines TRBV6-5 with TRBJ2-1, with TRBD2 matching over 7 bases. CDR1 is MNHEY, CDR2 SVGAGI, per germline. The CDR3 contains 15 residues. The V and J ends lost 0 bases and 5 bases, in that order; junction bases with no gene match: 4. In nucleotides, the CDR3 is TGTGCCAGCAGTTACTCGCCTAGCGGAAACAATGAGCAGTTCTTC. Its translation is CASSYSPSGNNEQFF.

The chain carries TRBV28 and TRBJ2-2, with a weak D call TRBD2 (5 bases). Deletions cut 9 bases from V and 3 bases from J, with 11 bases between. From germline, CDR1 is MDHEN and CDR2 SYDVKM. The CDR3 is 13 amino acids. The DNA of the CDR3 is TGTGCCAGTAGGAGGTGGGACACCGGGGAGCTGTTTTTT. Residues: CASRRWDTGELFF. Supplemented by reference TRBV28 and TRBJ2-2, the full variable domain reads DVKVTQSSRYLVKRTGEKVFLECVQDMDHENMFWYRQDPGLGLRLIYFSYDVKMKEKGDIPEGYSVSREKKERFSLILESASTNQTSMYLCASRRWDTGELFFGEGSRLTVL.